The 20 T cell receptor beta chains given below trace back to one sample, sequenced in a study of OX40 agonist ivuxolimab in advanced cancers. Clones were sequenced by immunoSEQ multiplex PCR, and TCRdb holds only the in-frame ones, with some missing. The table shows tens of thousands of clones, with approximately 90% occurring only once. This specimen consisted of CD4+ or CD8+ T cells sorted from blood, obtained in a trial of the OX40 agonist ivuxolimab. These receptors all stem from an adult with an advanced solid tumor such as melanoma, head and neck, liver or kidney cancer.

This sequence joins TRBV4-2 and TRBJ1-1; TRBD1 is a possible D gene (6 bases). This CDR3 has 17 amino acids. V gave up 0 bases and J gave up 7 bases, with 21 bases separating them. Germline V gene sequence: CDR1 LGHNA, CDR2 YNFKEQ. The CDR3 is CASSQDRRGFLTGEAFF. The CDR3 bases are TGTGCCAGCAGCCAAGATCGCAGGGGCTTTCTCACAGGTGAAGCTTTCTTT.

The chain couples TRBV6-5 to TRBJ2-1; tentative D call: TRBD2 (6 bases). Trimming took off 5 bases at V and 1 base at J, with 12 bases between the two ends. Germline V gene sequence: CDR1 MNHEY, CDR2 SVGAGI. The CDR3 consists of 15 residues. The CDR3 bases are TGTGCCAGCAGTCTCGGGACTCCATCCTACAATGAGCAGTTCTTC. Its protein product is CASSLGTPSYNEQFF.

The rearrangement uses TRBV5-4 and TRBJ2-5, with D perhaps TRBD2 (5 bases). This CDR3 has 11 residues. Germline V gene lookup returns CDR1 SGHNT and CDR2 YYREEE (reference sequence). V lost 4 bases and J lost 4, with 5 bases in between. The CDR3, as DNA: TGTGCCAGCAGCGGAGGAGAGACCCAGTACTTC. Translating gives CASSGGETQYF.

The chain combines TRBV18 with TRBJ2-7; 9 nucleotides line up with TRBD1. Trimming cost V 5 bases and J 2 bases; bases outside gene matches: 10. The CDR3 spans 16 residues. Per germline, CDR1 KGHSH and CDR2 LQKENI. The CDR3 DNA is TGTGCCAGCTCATCCACCGCGGGACAGGGCACCTACGAGCAGTACTTC. It encodes CASSSTAGQGTYEQYF.

The chain is built from TRBV27 and TRBJ2-7; the D is unclear. V lost 5 bases and J lost 5, with 19 bases in between. This CDR3 comprises 15 residues. Per the germline V gene, CDR1 is MNHEY and CDR2 is SMNVEV (reference sequence). The CDR3, as DNA: TGTGCCAGCAGTCAGGAAGGTTTGGGGATTAACGAGCAGTACTTC. It translates to CASSQEGLGINEQYF.

The chain couples TRBV10-3 to TRBJ2-7; tentatively, D is TRBD1 (6 bases). Germline CDR1 and CDR2: ENHRY and SYGVKD. The V end was cut by 0 bases, the J end by 2 bases, with 8 bases between. The CDR3 is made up of 14 amino acids. The CDR3 here is CAISESTGTYEQYF. The CDR3 nucleotides read TGTGCCATCAGTGAGTCGACAGGAACCTACGAGCAGTACTTC.

The chain joins TRBV2 to TRBJ1-4; D might be TRBD1 (5 bases). Germline CDR1 reads SNHLY; CDR2 reads FYNNEI. Trimming removed 6 bases at V and 8 bases at J, with 16 bases between. This CDR3 has 14 amino acids. The CDR3 DNA reads as TGTGCCAGCAGCAGGGAAGGGATCCGGGAAAAACTGTTTTTT. This translates into CASSREGIREKLFF.

The rearrangement links TRBV6-1 to TRBJ2-2, with D possibly matching TRBD2 (5 bases). CDR3 length equals 15 residues. Germline values: CDR1 MNHNS, CDR2 SASEGT. V shed 2 bases and J shed 7 bases, with 14 bases lying between them. The DNA of the CDR3 is TGTGCCAGCAGTGAATCTAGCTTAATAGGCGGGGAGCTGTTTTTT. Translation gives CASSESSLIGGELFF.

J is TRBJ1-2 and V is TRBV6-5; 8 bases line up with TRBD1. In germline, CDR1 is MNHEY, CDR2 SVGAGI. The CDR3 covers 14 residues. After removal of 6 bases from V and 4 bases from J, the junction contained 7 bases not matched to a gene. The CDR3 reads CASRRTGPLYGYTF. The CDR3 DNA follows: TGTGCCAGCAGACGGACAGGGCCCCTCTATGGCTACACCTTC.

The chain carries TRBV5-8 and TRBJ1-4, with a possible D match to TRBD1 (6 bases). Germline-derived CDR1 and CDR2 are SGHTS and YDEGEE. Trimming cost V 4 bases and J 5 bases, with 15 bases left between them. The CDR3 sequence is 15 residues long. For the CDR3, the DNA is TGTGCCAGCAGCGGAGGACAGACCGGGAATGAAAAACTGTTTTTT. This gives the protein CASSGGQTGNEKLFF. The full variable domain, its missing parts supplied by reference TRBV5-8 and TRBJ1-4, is EAGVTQSPTHLIKTRGQQATLRCSPISGHTSVYWYQQALGLGLQFLLWYDEGEERNRGNFPPRFSGRQFPNYSSELNVNALELEDSALYLCASSGGQTGNEKLFFGSGTQLSVL.

The chain carries TRBV9 and TRBJ1-1, with D possibly being TRBD1 (5 bases). The ends were cut back, 1 base at V and 1 base at J, with 8 bases in the middle. CDR1 and CDR2 (germline): SGDLS, YYNGEE. The CDR3 totals 14 residues. The CDR3, as DNA: TGTGCCAGCAGCGTACAGGGTCAGAACACTGAAGCTTTCTTT. It yields the protein CASSVQGQNTEAFF.

V and J are TRBV30 and TRBJ2-7, with D perhaps TRBD2 (5 bases). This CDR3 spans 15 amino acids. Per germline, CDR1 GTSNPN and CDR2 SVGIG (reference sequence). Between the trimmed V and J ends, which lost 3 bases and 1 base, there was a span of 16 bases. This CDR3 is CAWSRVEAGSYEQYF. DNA of the CDR3: TGTGCCTGGAGCCGCGTGGAGGCCGGGTCCTACGAGCAGTACTTC. Variable domain in full (rest from reference TRBV30 and TRBJ2-7): SQTIHQWPATLVQPVGSPLSLECTVEGTSNPNLYWYRQAAGRGLQLLFYSVGIGQISSEVPQNLSASRPQDRQFILSSKKLLLSDSGFYLCAWSRVEAGSYEQYFGPGTRLTVT.

This clone was detected only a few times. This chain joins TRBV7-8 and TRBJ2-1, with 7 bases aligning to TRBD2. The CDR3 is 15 residues long. After removal of 6 bases from V and 6 bases from J, the junction contained 11 bases not matched to a gene. Germline loops: CDR1 SGHVS, CDR2 FQNEAQ. The CDR3 reads CASRPLAVNSNEQFF. CDR3 DNA: TGTGCCAGCAGACCGCTAGCGGTTAACAGCAATGAGCAGTTCTTC.

A few counts support this clone. The chain carries TRBV2 and TRBJ1-2; TRBD1 aligns across 7 bases. Germline-derived CDR1 and CDR2 are SNHLY and FYNNEI. V shed 4 bases, J shed 4 bases, and the junction held 0 bases outside the gene matches. The CDR3 totals 12 residues. The CDR3 reads CASSGDSYGYTF. CDR3 bases: TGTGCCAGCAGTGGGGACAGCTATGGCTACACCTTC.

The chain couples TRBV7-9 to TRBJ2-5; 8 bases fit TRBD2. The CDR3 runs 13 residues. V gave up 7 bases and J gave up 10 bases; unmatched junction bases: 11. Germline CDR1 and CDR2: SEHNR and FQNEAQ (reference sequence). For the CDR3, the DNA is TGTGCCAGCAACAACGGCGGGGGGACGTTCCAGTACTTC. This gives the protein CASNNGGGTFQYF.

The chain recombines TRBV19 with TRBJ2-2, with D maybe TRBD2 (6 bases). The CDR3 contains 15 residues. CDR1 is LNHDA and CDR2 is SQIVND in the germline V gene (reference sequence). The germline V and J ends were trimmed by 6 bases and 2 bases, with 13 bases remaining between them. CDR3 coding DNA: TGTGCCAGTAGCTCCCGGGGGACCAACACCGGGGAGCTGTTTTTT. It codes for CASSSRGTNTGELFF.

The chain uses TRBV6-4 and TRBJ2-3; D ambiguous. CDR1 and CDR2 from the germline V gene are MRHNA and SNTAGT. This CDR3 contains 11 residues. The V gene lost 8 bases and the J gene lost 6 bases, with 9 bases spanning the gap. CDR3 nucleotide sequence: TGTGCCAGCTCCATTGGGGATACGCAGTATTTT. It is translated as CASSIGDTQYF.

V and J are TRBV10-3 and TRBJ2-2, with TRBD1 matching over 9 bases. Germline-derived CDR1 and CDR2 are ENHRY and SYGVKD. V was pared by 3 bases and J by 0 bases, with 2 bases of the junction left unmatched. This CDR3 region has 16 residues. The CDR3 DNA reads TGTGCCATCAGTGATGGGACAGGGTCGAACACCGGGGAGCTGTTTTTT. This codes for CAISDGTGSNTGELFF.

The chain employs TRBV5-8 and TRBJ1-2; 7 bases line up with TRBD1. V gave up 4 bases and J gave up 4 bases; unmatched junction bases: 7. Germline CDR1 SGHTS, CDR2 YDEGEE. This CDR3 contains 14 residues. The CDR3 is CASSQTTGTYGYTF. The CDR3 DNA reads as TGTGCCAGCAGCCAGACGACAGGGACCTATGGCTACACCTTC.

The chain couples TRBV6-6 to TRBJ1-3, with D unclear. V lost 1 base to trimming and J lost 1 base, with 8 bases between them. CDR1 and CDR2 from the germline V gene are MNHNY and SVGAGI (reference sequence). The CDR3 loop spans 15 amino acids. CDR3 coding DNA: TGTGCCAGCAGTTACTTATCGGGTTCTGGAAACACCATATATTTT. Amino acid sequence: CASSYLSGSGNTIYF.